These 13 T cell receptor beta chains came from one sample sequenced in a study of long-term antiretroviral therapy in people with HIV. The assay, immunoSEQ v3.0, was run at survey level. Clones were sequenced by immunoSEQ multiplex PCR, and TCRdb holds only the in-frame ones, with some missing. The data contain approximately 15,000 clones, 70% to 90% of them singletons. The sequencing here drew on unsorted PBMCs, taken 0.1 years before starting antiretroviral therapy. All receptors come from a man younger than 35 with HIV.

A few counts support this clone. At the DNA level, this CDR3 is encoded by other sequences in the same sample as well. The chain uses TRBV7-3 and TRBJ1-2; D unclear. The germline gives CDR1 SGHTA, CDR2 FQGTGA. This CDR3 region has 13 residues. V was clipped by 5 bases and J by 2 bases, with 9 bases between them. Here the CDR3 reads CASSPDKNYGYTF. The DNA for the CDR3 is TGTGCCAGCAGCCCTGACAAGAACTATGGCTACACCTTC.

The chain has TRBV5-1 and TRBJ2-3; unclear D gene. The CDR3 contains 16 residues. V lost 0 bases and J lost 0, with 11 bases in between. Per the germline V gene, CDR1 is SGHRS and CDR2 is YFSETQ. The CDR3 DNA reads TGCGCCAGCAGCTTGGAGGGCAGCCGAAGCACAGATACGCAGTATTTT. Residues: CASSLEGSRSTDTQYF.

This clone was recorded once. As DNA, the CDR3 is TGCACCAGCAGCCAATGGGAGGGCGGGAGGGCGAATATGGAGCAGTACTTC. Translation: CTSSQWEGGRANMEQYF. This chain uses TRBV1 with TRBJ2-7; the D call of TRBD2 is as the table states it, not checked on the DNA. TRBV1 is noted as a pseudogene. The CDR3 is made up of 17 amino acids.

The chain recombines TRBV9 with TRBJ2-2; D may correspond to TRBD1 or TRBD2 (5 bases each). The ends were cut back, 3 bases at V and 1 base at J, with 22 bases in the middle. Germline V CDR1 and CDR2: SGDLS, YYNGEE. This CDR3 contains 19 residues. In nucleotides, the CDR3 is TGTGCCAGCAGCGCTCTAGTCCGGTGGGGACCCCAGAACACCGGGGAGCTGTTTTTT. As protein: CASSALVRWGPQNTGELFF.

This chain links TRBV7-2 with TRBJ1-5; possible D gene TRBD1, 5 bases. CDR3 length: 17 amino acids. Germline lookup yields CDR1 SGHTA and CDR2 FQGNSA. The germline V and J ends were trimmed by 1 base and 2 bases, with 15 bases remaining between them. In nucleotides, the CDR3 is TGTGCCAGCAGCTTAGTGGTCCTCAGGGTGGGCAATCAGCCCCAGCATTTT. This translates into CASSLVVLRVGNQPQHF.

J is TRBJ2-2 and V is TRBV14; D not resolved. This CDR3 is 15 amino acids long. V was shortened by 0 bases and J by 2 bases, with 7 bases between the two germline ends. Germline V CDR1 and CDR2: SGHDN, FVKESK. CDR3: CASSQELGNTGELFF. The CDR3 DNA sequence: TGTGCCAGCAGCCAAGAGTTGGGAAACACCGGGGAGCTGTTTTTT.

The V call is TRBV7-8, the J call TRBJ2-1; unclear D gene. V lost 6 bases and J lost 0, with 12 bases in between. From germline, CDR1 is SGHVS and CDR2 FQNEAQ. This CDR3 region has 15 residues. The CDR3 nucleotides are TGTGCCAGCAGGCCGACTGTTACCTCCTACAATGAGCAGTTCTTC. Translation: CASRPTVTSYNEQFF.

This chain joins TRBV28 and TRBJ1-2; no definite D call. Looked up from germline, CDR1 is MDHEN and CDR2 is SYDVKM. There are 16 residues in the CDR3. V gave up 5 bases and J gave up 1 base, with 17 bases separating them. The CDR3 DNA follows: TGTGCCAGCAGTGGGCTAGGGCAGAGATTTAACTATGGCTACACCTTC. It encodes CASSGLGQRFNYGYTF.

In DNA, the CDR3 is TGTGCCAGCAGCCTTGTACTCAGCAATCAGCCCCAGCATTTT. Residues: CASSLVLSNQPQHF. V is TRBV6-1 and J is TRBJ1-5; D gene uncertain. Trimming cost V 6 bases and J 1 base, with 10 bases left between them. The CDR3 consists of 14 residues. Looked up from germline, CDR1 is MNHNS and CDR2 is SASEGT.

The genes are TRBV28 and TRBJ1-3; tentative D call: TRBD1 (5 bases). Germline V lookup: CDR1 MDHEN, CDR2 SYDVKM. This CDR3 spans 14 amino acids. Between the trimmed V and J ends, which lost 7 bases and 6 bases, there was a span of 16 bases. The CDR3 region has the DNA TGTGCCAGCATAGGGAGAGGGGTCCAAAACACCATATATTTT. This sequence encodes CASIGRGVQNTIYF.

The chain has TRBV7-3 and TRBJ2-3, with 10 bases fitting TRBD2. Germline CDR1 and CDR2: SGHTA and FQGTGA. Losses at the gene ends were 5 bases for V and 4 bases for J; bases not matched to a gene: 6. This CDR3 has 15 amino acids. CDR3 nucleotides: TGTGCCAGCAGCGCCTTAGCGGGGGGTGCAGATACGCAGTATTTT. This sequence encodes CASSALAGGADTQYF.

The table lists this clone with a few counts. V and J are TRBV6-5 and TRBJ1-1; maybe TRBD1 (5 bases). Trimming removed 2 bases at V and 2 bases at J, with 12 bases between. Per germline, CDR1 MNHEY and CDR2 SVGAGI. The CDR3 is 15 amino acids. CDR3 sequence reads: CASSYGAGLNTEAFF. CDR3 DNA: TGTGCCAGCAGTTACGGGGCGGGCCTAAACACTGAAGCTTTCTTT.

The chain couples TRBV13 to TRBJ2-3; 7 bases fit TRBD2. The germline V gene encodes CDR1 PRHDT and CDR2 FYEKMQ (reference sequence). The trim removed 2 bases at V and 9 bases at J, leaving 17 bases unmatched. The CDR3 is 17 amino acids. The CDR3 DNA follows: TGTGCCAGCAGCTTATCGATGTCGGGGAGGGCCGATCTGACGCAGTATTTT. Protein: CASSLSMSGRADLTQYF.